This T cell receptor (beta chain) was observed in a study of OX40 agonist ivuxolimab in advanced cancers. The assay was immunoSEQ multiplex PCR, and TCRdb's table has in-frame clones only and misses some. The sample has tens of thousands of clones, roughly 86% seen once; the top ten hold approximately 0.79%. CDR1 and CDR2 (germline): SQVTM, ANQGSEA. V lost 5 bases, J lost 4 bases, and 6 bases stayed unmatched. This CDR3 contains 14 residues. This sample comprised CD4+ or CD8+ T cells sorted from blood, obtained in a trial of the OX40 agonist ivuxolimab. The chain uses TRBV29-1 and TRBJ2-1; 9 positions match TRBD1. The TCR originated in an adult with an advanced solid tumor such as melanoma, head and neck, liver or kidney cancer. The CDR3 region is CSVTATGGYNEQFF. CDR3 DNA: TGCAGCGTTACGGCGACAGGGGGGTACAATGAGCAGTTCTTC.